The next 19 T cell receptor beta chains were all read from a single sample in a study of blood T cell repertoires in COVID-19. Using immunoSEQ multiplex PCR, the repertoire was profiled, and TCRdb retains in-frame clones only, with some absent. Of more than 200,000 clones in the sample, about nine tenths were seen once. What was sequenced was peripheral blood. These receptors were taken from a woman aged 45-65 years with acute or convalescent COVID-19.

The CDR3 sequence is CASNAQGLSYEQYF. Written as DNA, the CDR3 is TGTGCCAGTAATGCACAGGGATTGTCCTACGAGCAGTACTTC. V gene TRBV19 combines with J gene TRBJ2-7; perhaps TRBD1 as D (6 bases). Trimming took off 7 bases at V and 1 base at J, with 14 bases between the two ends. From germline, CDR1 is LNHDA and CDR2 SQIVND (reference sequence). The length of the CDR3 is 14 residues.

This clone has more than one count but fewer than ten. The V and J genes are TRBV7-2 and TRBJ2-7; TRBD2 is a possible D gene (5 bases). V was shortened by 0 bases and J by 3 bases, with 9 bases between the two germline ends. Per germline, CDR1 SGHTA and CDR2 FQGNSA. CDR3 length equals 14 residues. The CDR3 sequence: CASSLARTDYEQYF. The CDR3 coding sequence is TGTGCCAGCAGCTTAGCGAGGACTGACTACGAGCAGTACTTC.

This chain joins TRBV29-1 and TRBJ1-1; D ambiguous. From germline, CDR1 is SQVTM and CDR2 ANQGSEA. The CDR3 extends over 15 amino acids. CDR3 in DNA: TGCAGAAAAGAATCTCTTGTACAGAAGAACACTGAAGCTTTCTTT. It is translated as CRKESLVQKNTEAFF.

The chain uses TRBV9 and TRBJ2-3; 7 bases match TRBD1. The CDR3 consists of 15 residues. V was pared by 3 bases and J by 1 base, with 5 bases of the junction left unmatched. Germline CDR1 is SGDLS and CDR2 is YYNGEE. The CDR3 DNA follows: TGTGCCAGCAGCGCAAGACAGGGTGGCACAGATACGCAGTATTTT. Protein: CASSARQGGTDTQYF.

This sequence joins TRBV30 and TRBJ2-1; maybe TRBD2 (6 bases). The germline V gene has CDR1 GTSNPN and CDR2 SVGIG (reference sequence). With 0 bases removed from V and 5 bases from J, the gap between germline ends came to 14 bases. The CDR3 is 15 residues long. CDR3 amino acids: CAWSVRGLTNNEQFF. CDR3 nucleotide sequence: TGTGCCTGGAGTGTACGTGGACTAACCAACAATGAGCAGTTCTTC.

This chain connects TRBV10-3 to TRBJ1-2, with D unclear. CDR1 and CDR2 from the germline V gene are ENHRY and SYGVKD. The V end lost 2 bases, the J end lost 8 bases, and 12 bases lay between the germline ends. CDR3 length: 13 amino acids. CDR3 DNA sequence: TGTGCCATCAGTGAGGGCAAACCGGGGGGCTACACCTTC. Its protein product is CAISEGKPGGYTF.

The CDR3 region has the DNA TGTGCCAGCAGCCCCCGGGAAAAAGCTTTCTTT. It codes for CASSPREKAFF. The chain joins TRBV11-2 to TRBJ1-1; the D is unclear. CDR1 is SGHAT, CDR2 FQNNGV, per germline. CDR3 length: 11 residues. The V end lost 5 bases, the J end lost 9 bases, and 10 bases lay between the germline ends.

The CDR3 protein is CASSLGDRGGSPLHF. The CDR3, as DNA: TGTGCCAGCAGCTTGGGGGACAGGGGGGGATCACCCCTCCACTTT. The chain employs TRBV7-9 and TRBJ1-6, with 11 bases matching TRBD1. V lost 3 bases, J lost 10 bases, and 5 bases stayed unmatched. CDR1 SEHNR and CDR2 FQNEAQ come from the germline V gene (reference sequence). The CDR3 is 15 residues long.

This clone was picked up one time. The V and J genes are TRBV11-3 and TRBJ1-4; 8 bases map to TRBD1. J lost 7 bases, V lost 3 bases, and 4 bases had no gene match. CDR1 is SGHNT, CDR2 YENEEA, per germline. The CDR3 has 14 residues. CDR3 nucleotide sequence: TGTGCCAGCAGCTTCAGGGGGCGCAGTGAAAAACTGTTTTTT. Translating gives CASSFRGRSEKLFF.

V usage is TRBV9 and J usage is TRBJ2-2; the D gene is possibly TRBD1 (5 bases). The V end was cut by 6 bases, the J end by 1 base, with 13 bases between. The CDR3 extends over 15 amino acids. Germline-derived CDR1 and CDR2 are SGDLS and YYNGEE. CDR3 amino acids: CASTERGVNTGELFF. In DNA, the CDR3 is TGTGCCAGCACCGAAAGGGGCGTGAACACCGGGGAGCTGTTTTTT.

The rearrangement uses TRBV19 and TRBJ1-2; D is possibly TRBD1 (5 bases). The ends were cut back, 6 bases at V and 13 bases at J, with 24 bases in the middle. The CDR3 spans 14 residues. The germline gives CDR1 LNHDA, CDR2 SQIVND (reference sequence). The DNA of the CDR3 is TGTGCCAGTAGAGATGGGGGGGGAGGCCCCCCACTCACCTTC. It yields the protein CASRDGGGGPPLTF.

CDR3 loop: CAWSAGVSNQPQHF. In nucleotides, the CDR3 is TGTGCCTGGAGTGCAGGGGTTAGCAATCAGCCCCAGCATTTT. The rearrangement links TRBV30 to TRBJ1-5, with TRBD1 as a possible D gene (6 bases). Germline V gives CDR1 GTSNPN, CDR2 SVGIG (reference sequence). The CDR3 consists of 14 residues. The V and J ends lost 1 base and 0 bases respectively, with 7 bases between them.

This clone has more than one count but fewer than ten. This rearrangement joins TRBV6-5 to TRBJ2-7, with D perhaps TRBD2 (5 bases). Germline V gene lookup returns CDR1 MNHEY and CDR2 SVGAGI. The CDR3 extends over 16 amino acids. V dropped 2 bases and J dropped 2 bases, with 16 bases sitting between them. The DNA of the CDR3 is TGTGCCAGCAGTTACAGAAAGCGGCCGATGGCCTACGAGCAGTACTTC. Residues: CASSYRKRPMAYEQYF.

The chain recombines TRBV23-1 with TRBJ2-3, with TRBD1 as a possible D gene (6 bases). TRBV23-1 has ORF status, its function being uncertain. V lost 2 bases, J lost 4 bases, and 22 bases lay in between. The CDR3 has 18 residues. The CDR3 DNA reads TGCGCCAGCAGTCAACCCTCCCGAAAGCCAGGGGAATCAGATACGCAGTATTTT. Encoded protein: CASSQPSRKPGESDTQYF.

The chain couples TRBV6-2 or TRBV6-3 to TRBJ2-4; D is perhaps TRBD1 (5 bases). CDR3 length equals 15 residues. V lost 2 bases, J lost 8 bases, and 16 bases lay in between. Germline lookup yields CDR1 MNHEY and CDR2 SVGEGT. The CDR3 sequence: CASSYGSGFGDIQYF. In DNA, the CDR3 is TGTGCCAGCAGTTACGGGTCAGGGTTTGGTGACATTCAGTACTTC.

The gene calls are TRBV11-3 and TRBJ2-7, with 8 bases lining up with TRBD1. V lost 6 bases, J lost 2 bases, and 6 bases stayed unmatched. Per the germline V gene, CDR1 is SGHNT and CDR2 is YENEEA. The CDR3 length is 14 residues. CDR3 in amino acids: CASREGQGPYEQYF. CDR3 sequence (DNA): TGTGCCAGCAGGGAAGGACAGGGACCCTACGAGCAGTACTTC.

This clone showed up just once. This chain uses TRBV5-1 with TRBJ2-5; D is uncertain. CDR3 length: 14 residues. V dropped 2 bases and J dropped 2 bases, with 10 bases sitting between them. CDR1 SGHRS and CDR2 YFSETQ come from the germline V gene. The CDR3 region has the DNA TGCGCCAGCAGCTTCGGCAGGTCGCAAGAGACCCAGTACTTC. Translating it yields CASSFGRSQETQYF.

V usage is TRBV14 and J usage is TRBJ1-6; D remains ambiguous. From germline, CDR1 is SGHDN and CDR2 FVKESK. The CDR3 sequence is 14 residues long. V was shortened by 3 bases and J by 10 bases, with 13 bases between the two germline ends. For the CDR3, the DNA is TGTGCCAGCAGCCACTTTAAGGCCGGGTCACCCCTCCACTTT. Amino acid sequence: CASSHFKAGSPLHF.

The chain carries TRBV4-3 and TRBJ2-5; unclear D gene. V lost 4 bases, J lost 2 bases, and 8 bases lay in between. CDR3 length: 13 residues. Looked up from germline, CDR1 is LGHNA and CDR2 is YSLEER. The CDR3 coding sequence is TGCGCCAGCAGCCTGCAGAAACAAGAGACCCAGTACTTC. As protein: CASSLQKQETQYF.